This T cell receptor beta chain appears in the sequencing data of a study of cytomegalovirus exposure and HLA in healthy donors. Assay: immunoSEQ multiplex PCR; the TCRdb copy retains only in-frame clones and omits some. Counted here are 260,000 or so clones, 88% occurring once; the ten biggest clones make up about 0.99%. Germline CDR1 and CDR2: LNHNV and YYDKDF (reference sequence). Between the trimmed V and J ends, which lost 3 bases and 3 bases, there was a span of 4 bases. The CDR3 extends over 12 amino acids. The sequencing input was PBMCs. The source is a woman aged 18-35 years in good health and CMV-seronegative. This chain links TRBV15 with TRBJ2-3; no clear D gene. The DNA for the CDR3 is TGTGCCACCAGCAGCAGAACAGATACGCAGTATTTT. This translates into CATSSRTDTQYF.